The sample holds one count of the clone carrying this TCR beta chain. The sample belongs to a study of T cells of healthy individuals. TCRdb re-called the 5' RACE reads through MiXCR, storing one row per CDR3 protein. The sample yields 60,000 to 80,000 distinct CDR3 sequences, about a sixth seen once. This CDR3 contains 13 residues. Germline assignment: CDR1 SEHNR and CDR2 FQNEAQ (reference sequence). Trimming cost V 4 bases and J 12 bases, with 16 bases left between them. This rearrangement joins TRBV7-9 to TRBJ2-1, with D possibly being TRBD2 (6 bases). The receptor's source is a human donor in good health. The CDR3 loop reads CASSSILASRQFF. The CDR3 nucleotides read TGTGCCAGCAGCTCGATACTAGCTTCAAGGCAGTTCTTC.